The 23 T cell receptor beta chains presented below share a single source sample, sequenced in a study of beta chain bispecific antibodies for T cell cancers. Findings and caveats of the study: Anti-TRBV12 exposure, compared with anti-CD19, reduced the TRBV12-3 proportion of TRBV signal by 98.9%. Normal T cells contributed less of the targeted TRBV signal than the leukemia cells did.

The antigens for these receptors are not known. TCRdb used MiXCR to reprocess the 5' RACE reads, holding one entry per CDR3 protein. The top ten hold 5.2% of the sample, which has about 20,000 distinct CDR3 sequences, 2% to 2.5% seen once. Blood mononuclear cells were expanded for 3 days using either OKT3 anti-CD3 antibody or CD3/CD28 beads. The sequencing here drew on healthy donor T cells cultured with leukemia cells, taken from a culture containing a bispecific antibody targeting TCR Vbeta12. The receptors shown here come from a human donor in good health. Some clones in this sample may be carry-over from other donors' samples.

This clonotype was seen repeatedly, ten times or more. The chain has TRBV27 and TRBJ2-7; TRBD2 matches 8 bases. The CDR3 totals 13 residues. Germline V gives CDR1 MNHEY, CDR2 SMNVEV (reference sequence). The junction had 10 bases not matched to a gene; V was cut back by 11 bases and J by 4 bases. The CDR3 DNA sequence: TGTGCCTCCGGGGGGGGGGCCAAGTACGAGCAGTACTTC. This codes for CASGGGAKYEQYF.

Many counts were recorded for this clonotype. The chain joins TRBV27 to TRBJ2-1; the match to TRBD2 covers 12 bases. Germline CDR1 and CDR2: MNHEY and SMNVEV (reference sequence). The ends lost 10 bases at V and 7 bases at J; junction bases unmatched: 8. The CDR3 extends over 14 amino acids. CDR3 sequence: CATPGLAGKNEQFF. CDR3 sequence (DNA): TGTGCCACCCCAGGACTAGCGGGGAAGAATGAGCAGTTCTTC.

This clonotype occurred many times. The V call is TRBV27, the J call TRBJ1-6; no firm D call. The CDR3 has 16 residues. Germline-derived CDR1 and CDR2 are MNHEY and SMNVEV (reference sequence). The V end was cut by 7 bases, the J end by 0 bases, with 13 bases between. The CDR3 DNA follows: TGTGCCAGCAAGTTGGGGAGCAACTCCTATAATTCACCCCTCCACTTT. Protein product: CASKLGSNSYNSPLHF.

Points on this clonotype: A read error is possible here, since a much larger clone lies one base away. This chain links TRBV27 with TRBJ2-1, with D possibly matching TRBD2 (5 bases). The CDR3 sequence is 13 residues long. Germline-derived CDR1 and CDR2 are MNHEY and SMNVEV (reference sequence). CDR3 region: CASSLSPADERFF. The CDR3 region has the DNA TGTGCCAGCAGTTTATCCCCAGCGGATGAGCGGTTCTTC.

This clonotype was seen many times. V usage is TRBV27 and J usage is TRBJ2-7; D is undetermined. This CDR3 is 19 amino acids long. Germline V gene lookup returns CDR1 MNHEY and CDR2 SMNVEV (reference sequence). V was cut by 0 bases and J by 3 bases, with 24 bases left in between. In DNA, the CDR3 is TGTGCCAGCAGTTTATCGGCACCCTATTCTACGGAAGCTGGCTACGAGCAGTACTTC. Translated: CASSLSAPYSTEAGYEQYF.

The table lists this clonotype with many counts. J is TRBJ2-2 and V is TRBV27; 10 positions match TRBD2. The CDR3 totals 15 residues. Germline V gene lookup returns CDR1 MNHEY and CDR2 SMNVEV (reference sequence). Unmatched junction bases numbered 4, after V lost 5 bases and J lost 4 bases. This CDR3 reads CASSPIAGGTGELFF. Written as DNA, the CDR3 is TGTGCCAGCAGTCCCATAGCGGGGGGCACCGGGGAGCTGTTTTTT.

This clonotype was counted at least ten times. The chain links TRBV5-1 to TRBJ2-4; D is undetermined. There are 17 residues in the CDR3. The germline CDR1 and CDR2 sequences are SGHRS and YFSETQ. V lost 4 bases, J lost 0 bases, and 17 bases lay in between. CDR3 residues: CASSPWTENLAKNIQYF. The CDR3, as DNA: TGCGCCAGCAGCCCCTGGACGGAGAATCTAGCCAAAAACATTCAGTACTTC.

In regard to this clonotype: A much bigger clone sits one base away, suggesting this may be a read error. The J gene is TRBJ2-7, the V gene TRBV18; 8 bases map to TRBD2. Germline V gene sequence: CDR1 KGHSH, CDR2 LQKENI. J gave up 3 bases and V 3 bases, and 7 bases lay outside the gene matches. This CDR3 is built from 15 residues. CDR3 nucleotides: TGTGCCAGCTCACCTACGACTAGCGAAGACTACGAGCAGTACTTC. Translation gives CASSPTTSEDYEQYF.

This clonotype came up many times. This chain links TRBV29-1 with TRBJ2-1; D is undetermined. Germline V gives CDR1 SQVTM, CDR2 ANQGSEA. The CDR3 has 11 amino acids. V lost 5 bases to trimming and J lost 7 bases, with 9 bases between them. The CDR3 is CSVHSLNEQFF. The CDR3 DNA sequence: TGCAGCGTTCACAGCCTGAATGAGCAGTTCTTC.

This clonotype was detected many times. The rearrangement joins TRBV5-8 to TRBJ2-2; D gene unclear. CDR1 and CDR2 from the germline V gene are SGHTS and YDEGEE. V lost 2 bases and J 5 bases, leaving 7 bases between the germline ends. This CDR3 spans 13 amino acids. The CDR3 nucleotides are TGTGCCAGCAGCTTTCGAGTAACCGGGGAGCTGTTTTTT. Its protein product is CASSFRVTGELFF.

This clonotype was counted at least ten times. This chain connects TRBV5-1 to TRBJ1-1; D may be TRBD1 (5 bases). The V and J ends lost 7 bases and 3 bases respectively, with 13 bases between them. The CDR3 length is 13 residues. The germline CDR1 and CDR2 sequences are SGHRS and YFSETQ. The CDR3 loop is CASSWGGYTEAFF. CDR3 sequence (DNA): TGCGCCAGCTCCTGGGGGGGGTACACTGAAGCTTTCTTT.

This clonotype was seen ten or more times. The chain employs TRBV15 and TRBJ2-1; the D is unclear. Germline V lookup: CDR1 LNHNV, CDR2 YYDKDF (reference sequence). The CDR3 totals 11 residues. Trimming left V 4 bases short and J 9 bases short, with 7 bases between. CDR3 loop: CATSTGLEQFF. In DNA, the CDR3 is TGTGCCACCAGCACAGGCCTTGAGCAGTTCTTC.

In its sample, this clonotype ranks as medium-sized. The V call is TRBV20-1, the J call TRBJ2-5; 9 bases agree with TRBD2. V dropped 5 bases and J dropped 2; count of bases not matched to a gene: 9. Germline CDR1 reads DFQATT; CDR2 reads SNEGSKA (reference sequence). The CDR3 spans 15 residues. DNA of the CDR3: TGCAGTGCTCAACCAGCGGGGGGTCTTCAAGAGACCCAGTACTTC. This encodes CSAQPAGGLQETQYF.

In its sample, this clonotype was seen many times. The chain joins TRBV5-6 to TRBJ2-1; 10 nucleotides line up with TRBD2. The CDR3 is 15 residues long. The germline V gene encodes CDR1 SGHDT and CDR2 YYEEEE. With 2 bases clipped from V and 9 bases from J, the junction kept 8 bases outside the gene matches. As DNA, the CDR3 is TGTGCCAGCAGCTTTTGGGTACTAGCGGGGATTGAGCAGTTCTTC. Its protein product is CASSFWVLAGIEQFF.

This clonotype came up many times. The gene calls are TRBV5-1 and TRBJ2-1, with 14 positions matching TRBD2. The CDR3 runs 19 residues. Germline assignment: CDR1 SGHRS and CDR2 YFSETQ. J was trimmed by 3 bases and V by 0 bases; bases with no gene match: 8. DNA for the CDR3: TGCGCCAGCAGCTTGGGGGGACCGGGACTAGCGGGGGACTACAATGAGCAGTTCTTC. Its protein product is CASSLGGPGLAGDYNEQFF.

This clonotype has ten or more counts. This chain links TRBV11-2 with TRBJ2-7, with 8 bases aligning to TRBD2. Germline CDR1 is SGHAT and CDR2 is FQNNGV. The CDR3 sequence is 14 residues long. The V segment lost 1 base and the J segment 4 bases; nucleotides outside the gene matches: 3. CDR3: CASSLAGGKYEQYF. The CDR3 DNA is TGTGCCAGCAGCTTAGCGGGGGGGAAATACGAGCAGTACTTC. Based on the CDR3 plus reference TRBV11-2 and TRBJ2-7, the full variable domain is EAGVAQSPRYKIIEKRQSVAFWCNPISGHATLYWYQQILGQGPKLLIQFQNNGVVDDSQLPKDRFSAERLKGVDSTLKIQPAKLEDSAVYLCASSLAGGKYEQYFGPGTRLTVT.

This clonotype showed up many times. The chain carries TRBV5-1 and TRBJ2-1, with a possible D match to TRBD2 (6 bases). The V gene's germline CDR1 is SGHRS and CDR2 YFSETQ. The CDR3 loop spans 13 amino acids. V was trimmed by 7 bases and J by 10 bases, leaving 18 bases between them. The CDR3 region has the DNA TGCGCCAGCGCATGGGACTCCCCAGGGGAGCAGTTCTTC. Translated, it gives CASAWDSPGEQFF.

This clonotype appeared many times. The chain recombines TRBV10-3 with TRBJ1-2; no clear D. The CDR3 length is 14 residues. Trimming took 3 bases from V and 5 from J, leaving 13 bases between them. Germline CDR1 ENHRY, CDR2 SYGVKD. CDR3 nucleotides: TGTGCCATCAGTGATTTCCGGGAGACGTATGGCTACACCTTC. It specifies CAISDFRETYGYTF.

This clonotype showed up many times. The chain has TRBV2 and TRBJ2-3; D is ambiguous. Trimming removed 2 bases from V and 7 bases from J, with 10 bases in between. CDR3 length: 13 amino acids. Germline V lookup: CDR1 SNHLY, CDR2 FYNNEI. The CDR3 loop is CASSEKGLNTQYF. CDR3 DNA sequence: TGTGCCAGCAGTGAAAAGGGTCTTAATACGCAGTATTTT.

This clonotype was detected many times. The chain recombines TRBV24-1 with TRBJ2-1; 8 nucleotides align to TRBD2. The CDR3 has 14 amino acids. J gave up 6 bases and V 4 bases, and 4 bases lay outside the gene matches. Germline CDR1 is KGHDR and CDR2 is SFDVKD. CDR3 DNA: TGTGCCACCAGTGAGGCGGGGGGTGGCAATGAGCAGTTCTTC. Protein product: CATSEAGGGNEQFF.

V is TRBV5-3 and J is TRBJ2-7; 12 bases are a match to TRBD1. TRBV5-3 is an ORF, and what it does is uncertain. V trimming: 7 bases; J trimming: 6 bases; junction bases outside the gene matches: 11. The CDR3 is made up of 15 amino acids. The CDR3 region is CARRRPGQGAFEQYF. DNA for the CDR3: TGTGCCAGACGACGACCGGGACAGGGGGCGTTCGAGCAGTACTTC.

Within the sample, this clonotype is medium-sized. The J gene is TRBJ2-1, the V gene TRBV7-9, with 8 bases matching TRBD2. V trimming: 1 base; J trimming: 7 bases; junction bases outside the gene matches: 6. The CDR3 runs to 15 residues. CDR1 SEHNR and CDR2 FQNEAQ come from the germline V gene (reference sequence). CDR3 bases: TGTGCCAGCAGCTTAGGCGAGCGGGGGAGAAATGAGCAGTTCTTC. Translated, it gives CASSLGERGRNEQFF.

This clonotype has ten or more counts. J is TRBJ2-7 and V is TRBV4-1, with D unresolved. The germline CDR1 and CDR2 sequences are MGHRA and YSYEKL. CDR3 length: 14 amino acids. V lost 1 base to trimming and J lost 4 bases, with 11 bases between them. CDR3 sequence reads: CASSQVSEGYEQYF. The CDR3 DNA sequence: TGCGCCAGCAGCCAAGTCTCAGAAGGGTACGAGCAGTACTTC.